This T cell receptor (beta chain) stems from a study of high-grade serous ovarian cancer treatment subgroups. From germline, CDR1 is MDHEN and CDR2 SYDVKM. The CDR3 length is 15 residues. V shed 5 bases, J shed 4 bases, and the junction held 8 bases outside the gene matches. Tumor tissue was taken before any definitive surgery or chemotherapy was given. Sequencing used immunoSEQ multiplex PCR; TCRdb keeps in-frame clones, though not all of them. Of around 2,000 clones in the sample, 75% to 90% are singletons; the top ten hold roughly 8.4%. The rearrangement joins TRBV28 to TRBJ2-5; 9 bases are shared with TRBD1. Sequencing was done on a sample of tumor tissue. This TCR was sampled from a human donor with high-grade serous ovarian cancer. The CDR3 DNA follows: TGTGCCAGCAGTACCCCCGGGACAGGGACAGAGACCCAGTACTTC. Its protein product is CASSTPGTGTETQYF.